This passage covers 8 T cell receptor beta chains from one sample sequenced in a study of long-term antiretroviral therapy in people with HIV. Running of the v3.0 immunoSEQ assay took place at survey level. Profiled with immunoSEQ multiplex PCR; TCRdb holds only in-frame clones, not every one. The sample includes roughly 28,000 clones, 75% to 95% of them seen just once. The material was unsorted PBMCs, obtained 5.2 years after starting antiretroviral therapy. The receptor source for this set is a woman aged 35 to 49 with HIV.

The chain links TRBV4-3 to TRBJ2-7; weak D call: TRBD2 (6 bases). This CDR3 spans 16 amino acids. Germline CDR1 and CDR2: LGHNA and YSLEER. V was pared by 0 bases and J by 0 bases, with 12 bases between. The CDR3 is CASSQDWRGASYEQYF. As DNA, the CDR3 is TGCGCCAGCAGCCAAGACTGGCGGGGTGCCTCCTACGAGCAGTACTTC.

This clone was counted only a few times. The V call is TRBV6-6, the J call TRBJ1-2; D call uncertain. Trimming cost V 2 bases and J 2 bases, with 12 bases left between them. Germline CDR1 MNHNY, CDR2 SVGAGI (reference sequence). The CDR3 covers 15 residues. The CDR3 sequence is CASSYREVPNYGYTF. CDR3 sequence (DNA): TGTGCCAGCAGTTACCGGGAAGTCCCAAACTATGGCTACACCTTC.

The gene calls are TRBV2 and TRBJ2-2; D possibly corresponds to TRBD2 (5 bases). The ends were cut back, 2 bases at V and 5 bases at J, with 15 bases in the middle. The CDR3 is made up of 16 amino acids. Germline-derived CDR1 and CDR2 are SNHLY and FYNNEI. The CDR3 DNA sequence: TGTGCCAGCAGTGAATCTGGCCCCCGAGGGACCGGGGAGCTGTTTTTT. Protein: CASSESGPRGTGELFF.

This clone was found once. The chain uses TRBV10-3 and TRBJ1-1; 7 bases map to TRBD1. The CDR3 consists of 14 residues. CDR1 ENHRY and CDR2 SYGVKD come from the germline V gene. Losses at the gene ends were 7 bases for V and 0 bases for J; bases not matched to a gene: 5. The CDR3 sequence is CAIKGTALNTEAFF. CDR3 sequence (DNA): TGTGCCATCAAAGGGACAGCCTTGAACACTGAAGCTTTCTTT.

This rearrangement joins TRBV4-1 to TRBJ1-2; D is possibly TRBD1 (5 bases). V lost 0 bases to trimming and J lost 4 bases, with 12 bases between them. Germline lookup yields CDR1 MGHRA and CDR2 YSYEKL. The CDR3 has 15 residues. The CDR3: CASSQERGVAYGYTF. As DNA, the CDR3 is TGCGCCAGCAGCCAAGAGAGAGGGGTTGCCTATGGCTACACCTTC.

The chain recombines TRBV5-5 with TRBJ1-2, with a tentative D call TRBD1 (5 bases). V was trimmed by 1 base and J by 7 bases, leaving 14 bases between them. Germline values: CDR1 SGHKS, CDR2 YYEKEE (reference sequence). The CDR3 extends over 14 amino acids. The chain's CDR3 is CASSLNQGISGYTF. The CDR3 coding sequence is TGTGCCAGCAGCTTGAACCAGGGTATAAGTGGCTACACCTTC. Full variable domain (missing parts from reference TRBV5-5 and TRBJ1-2): DAGVTQSPTHLIKTRGQQVTLRCSPISGHKSVSWYQQVLGQGPQFIFQYYEKEERGRGNFPDRFSARQFPNYSSELNVNALLLGDSALYLCASSLNQGISGYTFGSGTRLTVV.

V and J are TRBV9 and TRBJ2-2, with 11 bases identical to TRBD1. Germline V gives CDR1 SGDLS, CDR2 YYNGEE. V shed 3 bases and J 4 bases; nucleotides not matched to a gene: 8. The CDR3 is made up of 17 amino acids. CDR3 in amino acids: CASSAGTGGSFTGELFF. The CDR3 coding sequence is TGTGCCAGCAGCGCCGGGACAGGGGGATCCTTCACCGGGGAGCTGTTTTTT.

The chain carries TRBV10-1 and TRBJ2-7; D assignment may be TRBD1 or TRBD2 (5 bases each). The CDR3 loop spans 14 amino acids. Germline V CDR1 and CDR2: WNHNN, SYGVQD (reference sequence). Trimming cost V 6 bases and J 2 bases, with 14 bases left between them. CDR3 residues: CASSSGPLPYEQYF. The CDR3 DNA reads TGCGCCAGCAGCTCGGGACCGCTACCCTACGAGCAGTACTTC.